A single T cell receptor (beta chain) is shown here with its context. Its antigen is currently unknown. This entry belongs to a study of blood T cells in healthy people across ages. Study-level points and caveats: Estimates of diversity drawn from one million T cells were considered underestimates.

J lost 12 bases, V lost 1 base, and 5 bases had no gene match. Germline CDR1 reads SQVTM; CDR2 reads ANQGSEA. This CDR3 comprises 12 residues. A J-beta primer mix and a sample-barcoded 5' primer were used in a second PCR of roughly 6 to 11 cycles. From the 5' RACE reads, TCRdb called clonotypes with MiXCR, one entry per CDR3 protein. The sample consists of some 800,000 distinct CDR3 sequences, about 42% of them appearing once. Material for sequencing was blood. The chain links TRBV29-1 to TRBJ2-1; 8 nucleotides align to TRBD2. This clonotype originated in a man between 60 and 70 years old in good health. CDR3 loop: CSVEGGAGVQFF. CDR3 coding DNA: TGCAGCGTTGAAGGAGGAGCGGGGGTGCAGTTCTTC.